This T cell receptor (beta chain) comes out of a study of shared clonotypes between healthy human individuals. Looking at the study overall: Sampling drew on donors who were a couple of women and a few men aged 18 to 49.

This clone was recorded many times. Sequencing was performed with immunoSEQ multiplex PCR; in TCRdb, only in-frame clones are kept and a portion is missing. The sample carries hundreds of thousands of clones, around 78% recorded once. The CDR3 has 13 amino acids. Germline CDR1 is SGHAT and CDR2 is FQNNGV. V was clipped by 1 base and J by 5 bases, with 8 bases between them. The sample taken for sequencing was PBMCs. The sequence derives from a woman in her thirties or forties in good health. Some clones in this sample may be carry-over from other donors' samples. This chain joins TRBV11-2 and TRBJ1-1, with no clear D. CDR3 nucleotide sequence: TGTGCCAGCAGCTTAGCGGCGCAGACTGAAGCTTTCTTT. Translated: CASSLAAQTEAFF.